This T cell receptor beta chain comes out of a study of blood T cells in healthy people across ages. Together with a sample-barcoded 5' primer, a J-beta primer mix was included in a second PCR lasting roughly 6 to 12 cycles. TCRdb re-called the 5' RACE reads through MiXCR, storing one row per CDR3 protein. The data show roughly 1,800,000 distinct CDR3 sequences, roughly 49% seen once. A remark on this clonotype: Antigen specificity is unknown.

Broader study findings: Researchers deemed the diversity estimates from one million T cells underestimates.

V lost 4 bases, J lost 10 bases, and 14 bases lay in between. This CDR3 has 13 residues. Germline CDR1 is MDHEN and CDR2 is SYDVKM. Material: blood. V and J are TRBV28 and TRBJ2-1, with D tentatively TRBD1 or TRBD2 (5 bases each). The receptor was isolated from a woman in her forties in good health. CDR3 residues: CASSSTGLKEQFF. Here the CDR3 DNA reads TGTGCCAGCAGTTCTACAGGACTCAAGGAGCAGTTCTTC.